This TCR beta chain appears in the sequencing data of a study of T-cell reconstitution after alpha-beta-depleted transplantation in children. With 5 bases removed from V and 3 bases from J, the gap between germline ends came to 15 bases. The CDR3 is 14 amino acids. Germline-derived CDR1 and CDR2 are SGHRS and YFSETQ. Unique molecular identifiers were built into the TCRbeta library. TCRdb passed the PCR reads through MiXCR, listing each CDR3 protein once. The repertoire consists of approximately 91,000 distinct CDR3 sequences, with roughly 8% occurring once and the leading ten covering 5.5% to 8.5%. The table lists this clonotype with many counts.

Sequencing used PBMCs from the stem cell graft donor, obtained from the stem cell graft. The chain couples TRBV5-1 to TRBJ2-7, with a possible D match to TRBD1 (6 bases). The TCR originated in a human donor who donated a stem cell graft to a child with congenital amegakaryocytic thrombocytopenia. CDR3 region: CASRDILGGYEQYF. In DNA form, the CDR3 reads TGCGCCAGCAGGGATATCTTAGGGGGCTACGAGCAGTACTTC.